This TCR beta chain was found in a study of T cells in Graves' hyperthyroidism and ophthalmopathy. As for the study in general: At the time of initial diagnosis and before any treatment, peripheral blood was collected.

Exclusion criteria comprised uncontrolled infection, other autoimmune disease, pregnancy or lactation. This clonotype was seen more than once but under ten times. What it binds is unknown. Study findings and constraints: Patients with ophthalmopathy were separated from those with stable hyperthyroidism by a 13 V-J model.

From RNA transcripts, TCR beta CDR3 regions were amplified. The primer set for the first-round RT-PCR of the TCR CDR3 was HTBI. TCRdb analysed the multiplex PCR reads with MiXCR anew, one entry per CDR3 protein. The sample has approximately 630,000 distinct CDR3 sequences, 15% to 20% seen once. The clonotype was recovered from a woman aged 25 to 39 with Graves' hyperthyroidism. Sequences were obtained from blood.

CDR3 coding DNA: TGCAGCGTTGAGGAGCGGGATATTAAGTATTTT. This codes for CSVEERDIKYF. The genes are TRBV29-1 and TRBJ2-3, with 7 bases that match TRBD2. V trimming: 3 bases; J trimming: 13 bases; junction bases outside the gene matches: 7. This CDR3 region has 11 residues. From germline, CDR1 is SQVTM and CDR2 ANQGSEA.